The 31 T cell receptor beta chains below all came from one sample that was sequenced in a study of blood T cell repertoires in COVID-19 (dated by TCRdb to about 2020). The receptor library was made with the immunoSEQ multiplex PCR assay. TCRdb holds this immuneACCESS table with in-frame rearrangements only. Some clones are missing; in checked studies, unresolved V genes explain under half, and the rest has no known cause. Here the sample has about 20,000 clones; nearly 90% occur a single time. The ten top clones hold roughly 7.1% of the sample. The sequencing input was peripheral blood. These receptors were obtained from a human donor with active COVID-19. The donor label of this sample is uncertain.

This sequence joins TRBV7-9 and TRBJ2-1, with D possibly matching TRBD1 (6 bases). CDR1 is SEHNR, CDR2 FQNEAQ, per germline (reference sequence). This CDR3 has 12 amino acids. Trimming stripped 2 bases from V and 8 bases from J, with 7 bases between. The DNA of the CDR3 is TGTGCCAGCAGCTTATACAGGGATGAGCAGTTCTTC. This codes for CASSLYRDEQFF.

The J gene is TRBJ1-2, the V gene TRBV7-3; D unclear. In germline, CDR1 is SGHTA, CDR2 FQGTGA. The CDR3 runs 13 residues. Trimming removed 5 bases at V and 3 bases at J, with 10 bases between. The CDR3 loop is CASSRRGDYGYTF. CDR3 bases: TGTGCCAGCAGCCGGCGGGGAGACTATGGCTACACCTTC.

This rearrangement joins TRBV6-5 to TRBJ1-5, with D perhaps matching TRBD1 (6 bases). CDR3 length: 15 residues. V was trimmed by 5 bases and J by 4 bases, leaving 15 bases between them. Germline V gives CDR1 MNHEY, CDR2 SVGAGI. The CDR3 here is CASSSAGTGNQPQHF. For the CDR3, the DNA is TGTGCCAGCAGTAGTGCGGGTACAGGGAATCAGCCCCAGCATTTT.

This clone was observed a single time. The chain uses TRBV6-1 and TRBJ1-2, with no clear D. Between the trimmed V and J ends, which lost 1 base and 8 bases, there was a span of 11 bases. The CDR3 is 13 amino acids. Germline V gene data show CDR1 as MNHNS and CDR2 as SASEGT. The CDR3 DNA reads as TGTGCCAGCAGTGAAGGAGACGCTAGGGGCTACACCTTC. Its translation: CASSEGDARGYTF.

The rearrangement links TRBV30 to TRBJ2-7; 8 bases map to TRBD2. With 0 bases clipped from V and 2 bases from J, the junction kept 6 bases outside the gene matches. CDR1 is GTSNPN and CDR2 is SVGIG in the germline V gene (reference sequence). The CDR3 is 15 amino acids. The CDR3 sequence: CAWSVDPAGAYEQYF. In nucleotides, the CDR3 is TGTGCCTGGAGTGTAGACCCAGCGGGGGCCTACGAGCAGTACTTC.

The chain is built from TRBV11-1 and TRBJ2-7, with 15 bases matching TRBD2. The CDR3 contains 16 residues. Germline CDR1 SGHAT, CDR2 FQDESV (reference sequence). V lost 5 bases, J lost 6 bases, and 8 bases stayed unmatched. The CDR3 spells CASSPQGLAGGGEQYF. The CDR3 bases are TGTGCCAGCAGCCCTCAGGGACTAGCGGGAGGAGGCGAGCAGTACTTC.

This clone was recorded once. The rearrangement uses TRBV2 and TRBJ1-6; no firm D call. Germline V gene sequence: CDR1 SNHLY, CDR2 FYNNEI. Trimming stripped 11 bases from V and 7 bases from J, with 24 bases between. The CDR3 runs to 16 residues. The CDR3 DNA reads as TGTGCCGGCTCACGTTGGTATACGAGGCGGAATTCACCCCTCCACTTT. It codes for CAGSRWYTRRNSPLHF.

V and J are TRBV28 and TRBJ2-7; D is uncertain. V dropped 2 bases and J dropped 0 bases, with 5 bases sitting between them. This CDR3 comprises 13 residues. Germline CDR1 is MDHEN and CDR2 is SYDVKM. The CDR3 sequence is CASSLESSYEQYF. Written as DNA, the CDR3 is TGTGCCAGCAGTTTAGAGAGCTCCTACGAGCAGTACTTC.

The CDR3 region is CASSPGQMNTEAFF. CDR3 sequence (DNA): TGCGCCAGCAGCCCGGGACAGATGAACACTGAAGCTTTCTTT. This sequence joins TRBV5-1 and TRBJ1-1, with 7 nucleotides matching TRBD1. V was pared by 4 bases and J by 0 bases, with 3 bases of the junction left unmatched. Germline CDR1 SGHRS, CDR2 YFSETQ. This CDR3 has 14 amino acids.

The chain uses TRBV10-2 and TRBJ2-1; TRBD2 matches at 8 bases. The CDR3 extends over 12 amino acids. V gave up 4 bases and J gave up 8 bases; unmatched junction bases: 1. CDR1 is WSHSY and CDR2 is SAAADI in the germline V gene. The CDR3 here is CASSVGGDEQFF. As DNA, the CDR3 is TGCGCCAGCAGTGTCGGGGGGGATGAGCAGTTCTTC.

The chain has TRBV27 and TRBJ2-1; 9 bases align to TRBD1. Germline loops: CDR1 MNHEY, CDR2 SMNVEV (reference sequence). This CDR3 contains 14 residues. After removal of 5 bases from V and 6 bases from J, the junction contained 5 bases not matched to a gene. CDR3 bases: TGTGCCAGCAGTCCCGGGACAGGGTTCAATGAGCAGTTCTTC. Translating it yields CASSPGTGFNEQFF.

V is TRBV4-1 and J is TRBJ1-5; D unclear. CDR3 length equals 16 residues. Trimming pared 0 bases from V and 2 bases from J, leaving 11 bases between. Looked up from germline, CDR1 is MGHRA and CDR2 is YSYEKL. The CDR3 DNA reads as TGCGCCAGCAGCCAAGATGGAGGGTTGGGCAATCAGCCCCAGCATTTT. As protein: CASSQDGGLGNQPQHF.

The CDR3 DNA follows: TGTGCCAGCAGCGGTAGCGGGAGGGCCCAAATGGATGAGCAGTTCTTC. Translating it yields CASSGSGRAQMDEQFF. V gene TRBV5-5 combines with J gene TRBJ2-1, with 11 nucleotides matching TRBD2. The J segment lost 8 bases and the V segment lost 4 bases, leaving 11 bases of the junction unmatched. This CDR3 is built from 16 residues. Per the germline V gene, CDR1 is SGHKS and CDR2 is YYEKEE (reference sequence). Full variable domain (rest looked up from reference TRBV5-5 and TRBJ2-1): DAGVTQSPTHLIKTRGQQVTLRCSPISGHKSVSWYQQVLGQGPQFIFQYYEKEERGRGNFPDRFSARQFPNYSSELNVNALLLGDSALYLCASSGSGRAQMDEQFFGPGTRLTVL.

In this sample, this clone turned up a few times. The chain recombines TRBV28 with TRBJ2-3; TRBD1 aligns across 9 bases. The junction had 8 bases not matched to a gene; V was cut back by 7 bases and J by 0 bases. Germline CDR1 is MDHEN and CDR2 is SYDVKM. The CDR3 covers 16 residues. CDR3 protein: CASNSQQGASTDTQYF. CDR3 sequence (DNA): TGTGCCAGCAACTCCCAACAGGGGGCGAGCACAGATACGCAGTATTTT.

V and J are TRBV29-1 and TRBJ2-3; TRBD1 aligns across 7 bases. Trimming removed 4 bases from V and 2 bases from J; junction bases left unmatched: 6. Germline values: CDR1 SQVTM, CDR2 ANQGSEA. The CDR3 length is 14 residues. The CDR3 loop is CSVAGQLYTDTQYF. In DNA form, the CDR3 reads TGCAGCGTTGCGGGACAGCTTTACACAGATACGCAGTATTTT.

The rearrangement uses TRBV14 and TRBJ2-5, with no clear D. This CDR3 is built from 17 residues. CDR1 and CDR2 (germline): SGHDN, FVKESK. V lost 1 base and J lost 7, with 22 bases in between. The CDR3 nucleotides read TGTGCCAGCAGCCAAGTTGACGGCGGTTTGTTTATCGGGACCCAGTACTTC. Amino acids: CASSQVDGGLFIGTQYF.

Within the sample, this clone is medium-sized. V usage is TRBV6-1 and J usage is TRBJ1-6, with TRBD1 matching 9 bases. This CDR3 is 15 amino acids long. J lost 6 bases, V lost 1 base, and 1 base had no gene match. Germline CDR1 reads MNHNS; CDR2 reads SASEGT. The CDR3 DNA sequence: TGTGCCAGCAGTGAAGTGGGACAGGGTAATTCACCCCTCCACTTT. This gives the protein CASSEVGQGNSPLHF.

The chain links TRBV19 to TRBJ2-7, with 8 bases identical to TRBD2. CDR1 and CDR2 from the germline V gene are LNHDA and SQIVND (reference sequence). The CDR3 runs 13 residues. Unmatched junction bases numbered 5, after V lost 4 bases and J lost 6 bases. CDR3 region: CASSSQRGSEQYF. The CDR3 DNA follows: TGTGCCAGTAGTAGCCAGCGGGGGAGCGAGCAGTACTTC.

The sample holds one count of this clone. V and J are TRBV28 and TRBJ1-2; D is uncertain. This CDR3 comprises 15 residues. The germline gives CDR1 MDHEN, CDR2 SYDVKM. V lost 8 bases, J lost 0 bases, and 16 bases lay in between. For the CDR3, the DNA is TGTGCCAGCGGGTACCGGAGGTTCCCTAACTATGGCTACACCTTC. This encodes CASGYRRFPNYGYTF.

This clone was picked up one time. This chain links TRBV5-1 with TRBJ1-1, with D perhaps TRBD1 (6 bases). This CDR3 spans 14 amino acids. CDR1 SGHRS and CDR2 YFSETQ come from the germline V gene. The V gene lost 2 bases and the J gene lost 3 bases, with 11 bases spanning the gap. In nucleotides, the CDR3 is TGCGCCAGCAGCTTACAGGGCTTCTACACTGAAGCTTTCTTT. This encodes CASSLQGFYTEAFF.

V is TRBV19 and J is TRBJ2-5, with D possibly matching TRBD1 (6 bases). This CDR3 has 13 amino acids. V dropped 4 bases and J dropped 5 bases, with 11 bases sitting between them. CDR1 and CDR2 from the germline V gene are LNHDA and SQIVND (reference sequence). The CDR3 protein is CASSKGVLETQYF. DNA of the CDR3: TGTGCCAGTAGTAAGGGGGTCCTTGAGACCCAGTACTTC.

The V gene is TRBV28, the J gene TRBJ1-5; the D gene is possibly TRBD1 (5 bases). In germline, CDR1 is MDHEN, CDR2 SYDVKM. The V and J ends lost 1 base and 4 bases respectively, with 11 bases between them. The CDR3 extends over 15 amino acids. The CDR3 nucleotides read TGTGCCAGCAGTTTATTCCCCAGGGATAATCAGCCCCAGCATTTT. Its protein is CASSLFPRDNQPQHF.

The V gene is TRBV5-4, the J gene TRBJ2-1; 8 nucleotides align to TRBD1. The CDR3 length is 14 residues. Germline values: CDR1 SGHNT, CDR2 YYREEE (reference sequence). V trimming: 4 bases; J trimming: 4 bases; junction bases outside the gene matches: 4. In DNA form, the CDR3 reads TGTGCCAGCAGCCCAGGGGGCTGGTACAATGAGCAGTTCTTC. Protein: CASSPGGWYNEQFF.

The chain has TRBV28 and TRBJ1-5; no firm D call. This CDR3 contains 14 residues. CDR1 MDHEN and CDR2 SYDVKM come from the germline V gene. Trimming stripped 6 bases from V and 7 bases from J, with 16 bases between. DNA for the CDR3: TGTGCCAGCAGGACTGGAGGTACTGGACAGCCCCAGCATTTT. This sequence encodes CASRTGGTGQPQHF.

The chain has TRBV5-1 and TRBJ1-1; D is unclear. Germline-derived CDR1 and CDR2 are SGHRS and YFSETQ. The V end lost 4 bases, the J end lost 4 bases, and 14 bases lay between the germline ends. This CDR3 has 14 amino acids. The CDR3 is CASSTGRRGTEAFF. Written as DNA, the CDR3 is TGCGCCAGCAGCACTGGACGACGGGGCACTGAAGCTTTCTTT.

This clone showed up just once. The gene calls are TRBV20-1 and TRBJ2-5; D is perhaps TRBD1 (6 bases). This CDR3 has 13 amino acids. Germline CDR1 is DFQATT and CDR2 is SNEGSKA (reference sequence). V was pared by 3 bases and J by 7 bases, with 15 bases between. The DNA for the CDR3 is TGCAGTGCTAGTCAGGGGAGAGGAGGGACCCAGTACTTC. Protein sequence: CSASQGRGGTQYF.

DNA for the CDR3: TGTGCCAGCGGGGAGTGGCCCGAAATCTACAATGAGCAGTTCTTC. Its translation is CASGEWPEIYNEQFF. The chain recombines TRBV19 with TRBJ2-1; possible D gene TRBD2, 5 bases. CDR1 is LNHDA and CDR2 is SQIVND in the germline V gene (reference sequence). V was trimmed by 9 bases and J by 3 bases, leaving 18 bases between them. This CDR3 is built from 15 residues.

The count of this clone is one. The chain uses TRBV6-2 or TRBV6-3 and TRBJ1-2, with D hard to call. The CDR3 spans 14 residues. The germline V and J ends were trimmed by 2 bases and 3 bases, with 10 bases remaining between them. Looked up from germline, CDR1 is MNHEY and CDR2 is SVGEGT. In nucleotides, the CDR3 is TGTGCCAGCAGTTACCTGGACTCCTACTATGGCTACACCTTC. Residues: CASSYLDSYYGYTF.

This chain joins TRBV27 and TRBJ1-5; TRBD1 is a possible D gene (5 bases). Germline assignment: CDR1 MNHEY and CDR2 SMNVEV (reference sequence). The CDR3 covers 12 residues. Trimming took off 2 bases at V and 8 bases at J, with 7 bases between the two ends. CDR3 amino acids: CASSLVGEPQHF. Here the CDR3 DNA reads TGTGCCAGCAGTTTAGTAGGGGAGCCCCAGCATTTT.

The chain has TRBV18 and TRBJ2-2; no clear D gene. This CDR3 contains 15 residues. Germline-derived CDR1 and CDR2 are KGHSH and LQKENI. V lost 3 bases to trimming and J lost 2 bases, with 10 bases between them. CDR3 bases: TGTGCCAGCTCACCGAGAGACTCCAACACCGGGGAGCTGTTTTTT. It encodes CASSPRDSNTGELFF.

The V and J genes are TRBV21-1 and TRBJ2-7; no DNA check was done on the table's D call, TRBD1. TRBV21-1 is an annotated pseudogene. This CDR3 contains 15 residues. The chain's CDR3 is CASSSSGGRSHEQYF. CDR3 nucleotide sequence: TGTGCCAGCAGCAGTTCAGGGGGACGCTCCCACGAGCAGTACTTC.